Each of the 30 T cell receptor beta chains below was sequenced from the same sample in a study of cytomegalovirus exposure and HLA in healthy donors. PCR primers comprised 60 Vbeta and 13 Jbeta primers. Clones were read by immunoSEQ multiplex PCR, and TCRdb kept only the in-frame ones, dropping some. The sample yields about 140,000 clones, under 90% seen once. Sequencing was performed on PBMCs. The receptors come from a man aged 40-49 years in good health and CMV-seronegative.

A note on this clone: Other nucleotide sequences in the sample specify the same CDR3. V usage is TRBV19 and J usage is TRBJ1-5, with TRBD1 matching 7 bases. Germline-derived CDR1 and CDR2 are LNHDA and SQIVND (reference sequence). With 3 bases clipped from V and 4 bases from J, the junction kept 3 bases outside the gene matches. CDR3 size: 14 residues. This CDR3 is CASSIETGNQPQHF. For the CDR3, the DNA is TGTGCCAGTAGTATTGAGACAGGGAATCAGCCCCAGCATTTT.

The count of this clone is one. The chain carries TRBV25-1 and TRBJ2-1, with TRBD1 identical over 9 bases. Germline CDR1 reads MGHDK; CDR2 reads SYGVNS. V gave up 3 bases and J gave up 4 bases; unmatched junction bases: 7. The CDR3 runs to 16 residues. This CDR3 reads CASSEKGTGNYNEQFF. CDR3 bases: TGTGCCAGCAGTGAGAAGGGGACAGGGAATTACAATGAGCAGTTCTTC.

This sequence joins TRBV18 and TRBJ2-1; 7 bases agree with TRBD2. Germline V gene sequence: CDR1 KGHSH, CDR2 LQKENI. The CDR3 has 15 residues. Trimming removed 4 bases from V and 3 bases from J; junction bases left unmatched: 6. The CDR3 bases are TGTGCCAGCTCACGATCCGGGACTAACTACAATGAGCAGTTCTTC. Protein: CASSRSGTNYNEQFF.

This chain joins TRBV11-2 and TRBJ2-7; a weak D match, TRBD1 (6 bases). In germline, CDR1 is SGHAT, CDR2 FQNNGV. The CDR3 has 15 residues. V was trimmed by 0 bases and J by 0 bases, leaving 9 bases between them. CDR3 loop: CASSLDRGSSYEQYF. In DNA, the CDR3 is TGTGCCAGCAGCTTAGACAGGGGCAGCTCCTACGAGCAGTACTTC.

V and J are TRBV18 and TRBJ1-1; D possibly corresponds to TRBD1 (6 bases). The CDR3 is 14 residues long. CDR1 is KGHSH, CDR2 LQKENI, per germline. V dropped 5 bases and J dropped 2 bases, with 12 bases sitting between them. CDR3 amino acids: CASSGRGLNTEAFF. The CDR3 bases are TGTGCCAGCTCAGGCAGGGGCCTTAACACTGAAGCTTTCTTT.

V is TRBV2 and J is TRBJ1-2; D is undetermined. Trimming took off 1 base at V and 1 base at J, with 7 bases between the two ends. The V gene's germline CDR1 is SNHLY and CDR2 FYNNEI. The CDR3 covers 14 residues. The CDR3 bases are TGTGCCAGCAGTGAAGGCGGGATTAACTATGGCTACACCTTC. Its protein product is CASSEGGINYGYTF. The entire variable domain, with the rest obtained from reference TRBV2 and TRBJ1-2, is as follows: EPEVTQTPSHQVTQMGQEVILRCVPISNHLYFYWYRQILGQKVEFLVSFYNNEISEKSEIFDDQFSVERPDGSNFTLKIRSTKLEDSAMYFCASSEGGINYGYTFGSGTRLTVV.

In regard to this clone: Other DNA sequences in the sample encode the same CDR3. The chain links TRBV19 to TRBJ1-1; 11 nucleotides agree with TRBD1. V gave up 7 bases and J gave up 2 bases; unmatched junction bases: 12. Looked up from germline, CDR1 is LNHDA and CDR2 is SQIVND (reference sequence). This CDR3 region has 17 residues. CDR3: CASIQMGQGVSNTEAFF. In DNA, the CDR3 is TGTGCCAGTATCCAGATGGGACAGGGGGTGAGCAACACTGAAGCTTTCTTT.

The rearrangement links TRBV5-1 to TRBJ2-1; 8 bases agree with TRBD2. The junction had 7 bases not matched to a gene; V was cut back by 0 bases and J by 2 bases. The CDR3 extends over 17 amino acids. Germline values: CDR1 SGHRS, CDR2 YFSETQ. The CDR3 DNA follows: TGCGCCAGCAGCTTGGCCCCCGGGGGGGCACCCTACAATGAGCAGTTCTTC. It encodes CASSLAPGGAPYNEQFF.

The chain carries TRBV7-2 and TRBJ1-5; tentatively, D is TRBD1 (6 bases). This CDR3 has 15 residues. The germline V gene encodes CDR1 SGHTA and CDR2 FQGNSA. V lost 6 bases to trimming and J lost 4 bases, with 16 bases between them. The CDR3 nucleotides are TGTGCCAGCAGACAGGGTCAGGGTGAAAATCAGCCCCAGCATTTT. Encoded protein: CASRQGQGENQPQHF.

The CDR3 DNA sequence: TGTGCCAGCAGCCCTCTCCCCGGGACAGGGGGGACCGAGCAGTACTTC. Amino acids: CASSPLPGTGGTEQYF. This chain connects TRBV7-6 to TRBJ2-7, with 11 nucleotides matching TRBD1. The CDR3 has 16 residues. V shed 5 bases and J 6 bases; nucleotides not matched to a gene: 12. Germline V lookup: CDR1 SGHVS, CDR2 FNYEAQ.

This clone was picked up one time. V gene TRBV5-8 combines with J gene TRBJ2-3; TRBD2 matches 9 bases. The CDR3 has 17 residues. The V gene's germline CDR1 is SGHTS and CDR2 YDEGEE. The V segment lost 0 bases and the J segment 6 bases; nucleotides outside the gene matches: 11. CDR3 nucleotide sequence: TGTGCCAGCAGCTTGGCCGTGCGGCGGGGGGGCCGGGATACGCAGTATTTT. Translation gives CASSLAVRRGGRDTQYF.

The chain links TRBV7-2 to TRBJ1-5; 7 bases fit TRBD1. Germline CDR1 and CDR2: SGHTA and FQGNSA. Trimming cost V 1 base and J 3 bases; bases outside gene matches: 6. This CDR3 spans 16 amino acids. Here the CDR3 DNA reads TGTGCCAGCAGCTTAGTAGGGGGCGCGATCAATCAGCCCCAGCATTTT. Its translation: CASSLVGGAINQPQHF.

The table lists this clone with a few counts. The CDR3 loop is CASSGLAGGLETQYF. CDR3 bases: TGTGCCAGCAGTGGACTAGCGGGGGGTCTGGAGACCCAGTACTTC. J is TRBJ2-5 and V is TRBV11-2; TRBD2 agrees at 14 bases. With 6 bases clipped from V and 5 bases from J, the junction kept 5 bases outside the gene matches. The CDR3 has 15 amino acids. Germline loops: CDR1 SGHAT, CDR2 FQNNGV.

V is TRBV9 and J is TRBJ2-7, with TRBD1 matching over 7 bases. The CDR3 runs 15 residues. V trimming: 4 bases; J trimming: 0 bases; junction bases outside the gene matches: 7. Germline V lookup: CDR1 SGDLS, CDR2 YYNGEE. In nucleotides, the CDR3 is TGTGCCAGCAGCCCTCGACAGGGATCCTCCTACGAGCAGTACTTC. Protein: CASSPRQGSSYEQYF.

This rearrangement joins TRBV2 to TRBJ1-4, with D perhaps TRBD1 (5 bases). This CDR3 has 14 residues. Germline values: CDR1 SNHLY, CDR2 FYNNEI. The germline V and J ends were trimmed by 7 bases and 2 bases, with 11 bases remaining between them. Written as DNA, the CDR3 is TGTGCCAGCATGAAGACAGCCACTAATGAAAAACTGTTTTTT. Encoded protein: CASMKTATNEKLFF.

The chain employs TRBV7-2 and TRBJ2-3, with 13 bases matching TRBD2. The V and J ends lost 5 bases and 2 bases, in that order; junction bases with no gene match: 4. CDR3 length: 16 amino acids. Per germline, CDR1 SGHTA and CDR2 FQGNSA. Here the CDR3 DNA reads TGTGCCAGCAGCACTAGCGGGGGGGCGATCACAGATACGCAGTATTTT. As protein: CASSTSGGAITDTQYF.

This rearrangement joins TRBV27 to TRBJ2-7, with D possibly matching TRBD2 (5 bases). CDR3 length equals 17 residues. Trimming shortened V by 5 bases and J by 0 bases, and 20 bases separated the two germline ends. Looked up from germline, CDR1 is MNHEY and CDR2 is SMNVEV (reference sequence). CDR3 sequence reads: CASSHPPFSSSSYEQYF. DNA of the CDR3: TGTGCCAGCAGTCACCCCCCCTTTTCTAGCAGCTCCTACGAGCAGTACTTC.

The gene calls are TRBV28 and TRBJ1-1, with 8 bases aligning to TRBD1. Trimming at V came to 6 bases and at J to 4 bases, leaving 10 bases not matched to a gene. This CDR3 region has 15 residues. Germline-derived CDR1 and CDR2 are MDHEN and SYDVKM. The CDR3 DNA sequence: TGTGCCAGCAGCCTCGGACAGGGAAGAGTCACTGAAGCTTTCTTT. Protein sequence: CASSLGQGRVTEAFF.

The table lists this clone with a count of one. CDR3 sequence reads: CASSARRDDEQYF. The CDR3 DNA follows: TGTGCCAGCAGCGCCCGGAGGGACGACGAGCAGTACTTC. The chain joins TRBV6-4 to TRBJ2-7, with D tentatively TRBD2 (6 bases). The V end lost 6 bases, the J end lost 5 bases, and 14 bases lay between the germline ends. Germline V CDR1 and CDR2: MRHNA, SNTAGT. The CDR3 loop spans 13 amino acids.

A remark on this clone: The junction and the germline gene differ at one end; a read error may be behind it. This sequence joins TRBV7-9 and TRBJ2-7; TRBD2 matches at 9 bases. The CDR3 spans 14 residues. The germline V gene encodes CDR1 SEHNR and CDR2 FQNEAQ (reference sequence). As DNA, the CDR3 is TGTGCCAGCAGCCTAGCGGGACTACTCTACGAGCAGTACTTC. It codes for CASSLAGLLYEQYF.

The V and J genes are TRBV19 and TRBJ1-2; 7 bases are shared with TRBD1. V lost 4 bases to trimming and J lost 4 bases; unmatched junction nucleotides: 6. Germline assignment: CDR1 LNHDA and CDR2 SQIVND (reference sequence). The CDR3 is 14 amino acids. CDR3 DNA: TGTGCCAGTAGTACCGAGACAGGGTCCTATGGCTACACCTTC. Translating gives CASSTETGSYGYTF. The whole variable domain, filled in from reference TRBV19 and TRBJ1-2, reads DGGITQSPKYLFRKEGQNVTLSCEQNLNHDAMYWYRQDPGQGLRLIYYSQIVNDFQKGDIAEGYSVSREKKESFPLTVTSAQKNPTAFYLCASSTETGSYGYTFGSGTRLTVV.

The chain links TRBV7-9 to TRBJ2-7, with 7 bases identical to TRBD2. Per the germline V gene, CDR1 is SEHNR and CDR2 is FQNEAQ (reference sequence). CDR3 length equals 15 residues. Unmatched junction bases numbered 7, after V lost 5 bases and J lost 0 bases. The CDR3 DNA sequence: TGTGCCAGCAGCCAACTTGGGGGGGGCTCCTACGAGCAGTACTTC. Translated: CASSQLGGGSYEQYF.

The chain employs TRBV11-2 and TRBJ1-5, with 9 bases that match TRBD1. V lost 5 bases and J lost 6; bases outside the gene matches: 5. CDR1 SGHAT and CDR2 FQNNGV come from the germline V gene. This CDR3 comprises 14 residues. The chain's CDR3 is CASSLDRGSQPQHF. The CDR3 DNA is TGTGCCAGCAGCCTCGACAGGGGGAGTCAGCCCCAGCATTTT.

V usage is TRBV18 and J usage is TRBJ2-2; 8 bases fit TRBD1. The CDR3 has 15 amino acids. V was pared by 1 base and J by 5 bases, with 3 bases of the junction left unmatched. Germline CDR1 KGHSH, CDR2 LQKENI. The CDR3 nucleotides are TGTGCCAGCTCACCACGACAGGGGTCAACCGGGGAGCTGTTTTTT. Protein sequence: CASSPRQGSTGELFF.

The gene calls are TRBV30 and TRBJ2-3; perhaps TRBD2 as D (6 bases). V was trimmed by 5 bases and J by 1 base, leaving 10 bases between them. Germline assignment: CDR1 GTSNPN and CDR2 SVGIG (reference sequence). This CDR3 is 13 amino acids long. DNA for the CDR3: TGTGCCTGGTGTGGGACTCGCACAGATACGCAGTATTTT. Translating it yields CAWCGTRTDTQYF. Using reference TRBV30 and TRBJ2-3 for the parts outside the CDR3, the full variable domain is SQTIHQWPATLVQPVGSPLSLECTVEGTSNPNLYWYRQAAGRGLQLLFYSVGIGQISSEVPQNLSASRPQDRQFILSSKKLLLSDSGFYLCAWCGTRTDTQYFGPGTRLTVL.

The chain links TRBV11-2 to TRBJ1-2; 11 positions agree with TRBD1. Germline V lookup: CDR1 SGHAT, CDR2 FQNNGV. This CDR3 comprises 15 residues. Trimming took 0 bases from V and 6 from J; bases not matched to a gene: 3. In DNA form, the CDR3 reads TGTGCCAGCAGCTTAGATCGGACAGGGGGCAATGGCTACACCTTC. Protein: CASSLDRTGGNGYTF.

The chain combines TRBV11-2 with TRBJ1-5; 7 nucleotides line up with TRBD1. With 5 bases clipped from V and 2 bases from J, the junction kept 3 bases outside the gene matches. Looked up from germline, CDR1 is SGHAT and CDR2 is FQNNGV. This CDR3 has 14 residues. The CDR3 here is CASSPDRGNQPQHF. CDR3 nucleotides: TGTGCCAGCAGCCCCGACAGGGGCAATCAGCCCCAGCATTTT.

This clone was observed once. V and J are TRBV27 and TRBJ1-5; 7 bases match TRBD1. Per the germline V gene, CDR1 is MNHEY and CDR2 is SMNVEV (reference sequence). V lost 4 bases, J lost 4 bases, and 7 bases stayed unmatched. This CDR3 is built from 15 residues. The CDR3 spells CASSSGQRTNQPQHF. DNA of the CDR3: TGTGCCAGCAGTTCGGGACAGCGGACTAATCAGCCCCAGCATTTT.

The V gene is TRBV4-3, the J gene TRBJ1-1; 7 nucleotides agree with TRBD1. Germline CDR1 reads LGHNA; CDR2 reads YSLEER. V was clipped by 4 bases and J by 4 bases; unmatched bases: 6. CDR3 length equals 14 residues. The CDR3, as DNA: TGCGCCAGCAGCCTTGAGGGGGCAGGCACTGAAGCTTTCTTT. Its protein is CASSLEGAGTEAFF.

This chain uses TRBV5-8 with TRBJ1-1; D gene uncertain. The length of the CDR3 is 14 residues. The germline gives CDR1 SGHTS, CDR2 YDEGEE. Trimming shortened V by 7 bases and J by 1 base, and 14 bases separated the two germline ends. For the CDR3, the DNA is TGTGCCAGCTCCCGGGCGGGGTCGAACACTGAAGCTTTCTTT. Translation gives CASSRAGSNTEAFF.